A selection of T cell receptor beta chains follows, all from one sample in a study of shared clonotypes between healthy human individuals. Produced via immunoSEQ multiplex PCR; TCRdb's table is partial and in-frame only. The table has millions of clones, just over 90% seen once. The material sequenced was naive CD8+ T cells from PBMCs. The origin of the receptors is a man in his late teens or twenties in good health. Some clones in this sample may be carry-over from other donors' samples. Both conserved end residues are part of each CDR3. Each record gives: J gene, V gene, CDR3 length, D gene, clone size, CDR3 DNA, CDR3 protein. A D gene is named only where the DNA matches it firmly. Not every row has a clone size; where given, it reads once, few, many or a size class.

TRBJ1-5 TRBV7-9 14 . . TGTGCCAGCAGCTTAGCGAGTGGAAATCAGCCCCAGCATTTT CASSLASGNQPQHF
TRBJ2-7 TRBV29-1 13 TRBD2 . TGCAGCGTTGGGGGGGGAACTTCCTACGAGCAGTACTTC CSVGGGTSYEQYF
TRBJ1-5 TRBV6-5 11 . . TGTGCCAGCAGTTGCTCCCGGCCCCAGCATTTT CASSCSRPQHF
TRBJ2-7 TRBV13 12 . once TGTGCCAGCAGCCCTGGCAGGGGCGAGCAGTACTTC CASSPGRGEQYF
TRBJ1-5 TRBV6-5 13 TRBD1 . TGTGCCAGCAGTCTCGACAGGGTCCAGCCCCAGCATTTT CASSLDRVQPQHF
TRBJ1-1 TRBV13 17 TRBD1 . TGTGCCAGCAGCCCGAGCCTTCAACAGGGGTCTGGGACTGAAGCTTTCTTT CASSPSLQQGSGTEAFF
TRBJ1-3 TRBV19 14 . . TGTGCCAGTAGTAGTAGACAGAATGGAAACACCATATATTTT CASSSRQNGNTIYF
TRBJ2-5 TRBV19 15 TRBD2 . TGTGCCAGTACCCCCAGGCGGGGGGGCCAAGAGACCCAGTACTTC CASTPRRGGQETQYF
TRBJ1-1 TRBV6-6 14 TRBD1 . TGTGCCAGCAGAGAAGACAGGGGCGCCACTGAAGCTTTCTTT CASREDRGATEAFF
TRBJ2-1 TRBV19 10 . . TGTGCCAGAGGGAACAATGAGCAGTTCTTC CARGNNEQFF
TRBJ1-4 TRBV27 15 . . TGTGCCAGCAGTTCGAGCTCAGGGTCCGGGGGGGGACTGTTTTTT CASSSSSGSGGGLFF
TRBJ1-5 TRBV27 13 . . TGTGCCAGCAGTTTCTTCCTGGGCCAGCCCCAGCATTTT CASSFFLGQPQHF
TRBJ1-5 TRBV27 15 . . TGTGCCAGCAGTTTATCGAATCGGGGGGATCAGCCCCAGCATTTT CASSLSNRGDQPQHF
TRBJ1-2 TRBV11-2 15 . . TGTGCCAGCAGTGAGTGGGGGAGGGACCCCTATGGCTACACCTTC CASSEWGRDPYGYTF
TRBJ2-1 TRBV7-9 15 . . TGTGCCAGCAGCTTAGCAGTAGGAGAGTACAATGAGCAGTTCTTC CASSLAVGEYNEQFF
TRBJ2-3 TRBV28 11 . . TGTGCCGGTGGCCCCACGGATACGCAGTATTTT CAGGPTDTQYF
TRBJ1-4 TRBV7-8 16 . . TGTGCCAGCAGCTTAGAGGTCAGGGGCTGGGTTGAAAAACTGTTTTTT CASSLEVRGWVEKLFF
TRBJ2-7 TRBV6-5 15 . . TGTGCCAGCAGTTACGAGGATAGCGGCTACTACGAGCAGTACTTC CASSYEDSGYYEQYF
TRBJ2-1 TRBV5-1 13 . . TGCGCCAGCAGCCTAATCACTGGGGATGAGCAGTTCTTC CASSLITGDEQFF
TRBJ2-7 TRBV5-1 15 . . TGCGCCAGCAGCTTGTTCCCCGGGGGCGCGTACGAGCAGTACTTC CASSLFPGGAYEQYF
TRBJ2-1 TRBV7-9 12 . . TGTGCCAGCAGCTTTTCGGTGGGTGAGCAGTTCTTC CASSFSVGEQFF
TRBJ2-7 TRBV4-2 14 . . TGTGCCAGCAGAGGGCCCTACCCGGGGGACGAGCAGTACTTC CASRGPYPGDEQYF
TRBJ1-1 TRBV13 13 . . TGTGCCAGCAGCCCCGGCAGCTACATTGAAGCTTTCTTT CASSPGSYIEAFF
TRBJ2-7 TRBV5-1 13 . . TGCGCCAGCAGCTTGCCCAGGGGCGGGGAGCAGTACTTC CASSLPRGGEQYF
TRBJ2-3 TRBV13 16 TRBD2 . TGTGCCAGCAGGCCGATGAGTCTAGCGGGATCAGATACGCAGTATTTT CASRPMSLAGSDTQYF
TRBJ2-1 TRBV6-6 15 TRBD2 . TGTGCCAGCAGTTACGAAGGACTAGGATACAATGAGCAGTTCTTC CASSYEGLGYNEQFF
TRBJ2-7 TRBV28 12 . . TGTGCCAGCACCCGCGAGGGCTACGAGCAGTACTTC CASTREGYEQYF